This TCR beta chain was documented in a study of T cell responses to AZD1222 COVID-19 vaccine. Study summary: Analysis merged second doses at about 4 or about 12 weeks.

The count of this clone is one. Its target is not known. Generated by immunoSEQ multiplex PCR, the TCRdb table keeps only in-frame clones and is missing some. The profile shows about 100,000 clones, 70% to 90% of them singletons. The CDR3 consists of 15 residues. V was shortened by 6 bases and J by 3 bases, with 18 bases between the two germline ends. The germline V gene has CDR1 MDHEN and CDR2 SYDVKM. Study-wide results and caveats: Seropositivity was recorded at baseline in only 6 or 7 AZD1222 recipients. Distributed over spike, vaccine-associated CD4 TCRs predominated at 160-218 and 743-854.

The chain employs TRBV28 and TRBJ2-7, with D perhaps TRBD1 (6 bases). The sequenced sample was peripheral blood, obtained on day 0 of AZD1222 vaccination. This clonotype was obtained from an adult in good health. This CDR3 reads CASRWGSGAIYEQYF. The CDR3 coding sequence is TGTGCCAGCAGGTGGGGCTCAGGGGCGATCTACGAGCAGTACTTC.